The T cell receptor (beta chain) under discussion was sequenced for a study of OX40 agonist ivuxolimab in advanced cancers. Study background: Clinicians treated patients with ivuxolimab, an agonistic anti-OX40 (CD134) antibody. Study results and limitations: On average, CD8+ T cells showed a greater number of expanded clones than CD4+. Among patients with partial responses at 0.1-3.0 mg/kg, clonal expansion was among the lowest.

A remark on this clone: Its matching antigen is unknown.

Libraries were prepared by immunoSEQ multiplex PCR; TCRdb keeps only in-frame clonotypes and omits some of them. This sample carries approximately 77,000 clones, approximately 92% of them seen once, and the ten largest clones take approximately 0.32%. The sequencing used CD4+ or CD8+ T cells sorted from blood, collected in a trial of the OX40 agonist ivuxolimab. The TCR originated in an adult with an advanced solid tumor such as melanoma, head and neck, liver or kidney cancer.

CDR3 DNA: TGTGCCAGCAGTTACTCGCAAGGAGGCTACACCTTC. This translates into CASSYSQGGYTF. The chain employs TRBV6-5 and TRBJ1-2; no clear D. The V end was cut by 0 bases, the J end by 8 bases, with 7 bases between. Germline V gene data show CDR1 as MNHEY and CDR2 as SVGAGI. The CDR3 totals 12 residues.